What follows is one T cell receptor beta chain and its context. What it recognizes is unknown. The data originate from a study of cytomegalovirus exposure and HLA in healthy donors. In the study overall: HLA-typed donors were the source of about 85 million unique TCRs held in an early data release.

Vbeta (60) and Jbeta (13) primers were used in the PCR. Some clones are missing from TCRdb's copy, which holds only in-frame ones; the method was immunoSEQ multiplex PCR. Among about 120,000 clones listed, 75% to 90% were seen once. Overall study results and limits: The classifier was said to identify cytomegalovirus status with high specificity and sensitivity. In presence/absence analyses, roughly uniform sequencing depth across donors was assumed. Some segments of the V type, notably TRBV6-2 and TRBV6-3, were excluded as indistinguishable.

This CDR3 region has 15 residues. V lost 0 bases and J 2 bases, leaving 8 bases between the germline ends. Germline CDR1 is SGHDT and CDR2 is YYEEEE. This clonotype was obtained from a female donor in good health and CMV-seropositive. Sequencing was performed on PBMCs. The chain combines TRBV5-6 with TRBJ2-2, with D possibly being TRBD1 (5 bases). CDR3 in DNA: TGTGCCAGCAGCTTGGGACAGATCAACACCGGGGAGCTGTTTTTT. Protein: CASSLGQINTGELFF.